These 19 T cell receptor beta chains were all obtained from the same sample, sequenced in a study of cytotoxic CD8 clonotypes in ibrutinib-treated CLL. Some clones are missing from TCRdb's copy, which holds only in-frame ones; the method was immunoSEQ multiplex PCR. The table has roughly 190,000 clones, 72% seen once. The sample here was PBMCs, taken after 24 months of ibrutinib treatment. These receptors were obtained from a human donor with chronic lymphocytic leukemia.

The rearrangement links TRBV7-6 to TRBJ2-6, with D unclear. From germline, CDR1 is SGHVS and CDR2 FNYEAQ. V was shortened by 5 bases and J by 0 bases, with 8 bases between the two germline ends. The CDR3 runs to 15 residues. CDR3 in amino acids: CASSVRISGANVLTF. The DNA of the CDR3 is TGTGCCAGCAGCGTCCGGATCTCTGGGGCCAACGTCCTGACTTTC.

The V gene is TRBV6-5, the J gene TRBJ1-5, with D perhaps TRBD1 (5 bases). The CDR3 runs to 14 residues. Germline V gene sequence: CDR1 MNHEY, CDR2 SVGAGI. Trimming took off 0 bases at V and 5 bases at J, with 8 bases between the two ends. CDR3 sequence reads: CASSYSGRYQPQHF. The CDR3 nucleotides read TGTGCCAGCAGTTACTCGGGGCGGTATCAGCCCCAGCATTTT.

The chain carries TRBV19 and TRBJ2-3; D gene uncertain. CDR1 and CDR2 (germline): LNHDA, SQIVND (reference sequence). The CDR3 runs to 13 residues. V was clipped by 6 bases and J by 1 base, with 8 bases between them. CDR3 protein: CASSTGRTDTQYF. CDR3 bases: TGTGCCAGTAGCACCGGTCGCACAGATACGCAGTATTTT.

The chain joins TRBV27 to TRBJ1-2, with D perhaps matching TRBD1 (5 bases). The CDR3 covers 13 residues. Trimming removed 3 bases from V and 2 bases from J, with 7 bases in between. CDR1 and CDR2 from the germline V gene are MNHEY and SMNVEV (reference sequence). CDR3 in amino acids: CASSFTGNYGYTF. CDR3 nucleotides: TGTGCCAGCAGTTTCACAGGAAACTATGGCTACACCTTC.

The chain recombines TRBV19 with TRBJ1-2; no clear D gene. This CDR3 contains 15 residues. The germline gives CDR1 LNHDA, CDR2 SQIVND (reference sequence). Trimming cost V 0 bases and J 4 bases, with 12 bases left between them. In nucleotides, the CDR3 is TGTGCCAGTAGTATAGATGATGGCCGGCCCTATGGCTACACCTTC. Its translation is CASSIDDGRPYGYTF. Full variable domain (missing parts from reference TRBV19 and TRBJ1-2): DGGITQSPKYLFRKEGQNVTLSCEQNLNHDAMYWYRQDPGQGLRLIYYSQIVNDFQKGDIAEGYSVSREKKESFPLTVTSAQKNPTAFYLCASSIDDGRPYGYTFGSGTRLTVV.

This chain links TRBV7-9 with TRBJ2-7; perhaps TRBD1 as D (5 bases). The V and J ends lost 1 base and 3 bases respectively, with 10 bases between them. The germline V gene has CDR1 SEHNR and CDR2 FQNEAQ (reference sequence). This CDR3 has 14 residues. The CDR3 nucleotides read TGTGCCAGCAGCTTAGGTCCAGGGCGCTACGAGCAGTACTTC. This encodes CASSLGPGRYEQYF.

V gene TRBV4-1 combines with J gene TRBJ2-5; tentatively, D is TRBD2 (5 bases). Trimming took off 3 bases at V and 8 bases at J, with 13 bases between the two ends. Germline-derived CDR1 and CDR2 are MGHRA and YSYEKL. CDR3 length equals 13 residues. CDR3 loop: CASSQLPSSTQYF. The DNA of the CDR3 is TGCGCCAGCAGCCAGTTGCCTAGCAGTACCCAGTACTTC.

The chain employs TRBV29-1 and TRBJ2-5, with D perhaps matching TRBD1 or TRBD2 (5 bases each). V lost 4 bases to trimming and J lost 5 bases, with 14 bases between them. The germline gives CDR1 SQVTM, CDR2 ANQGSEA. This CDR3 comprises 13 residues. The CDR3 nucleotides are TGCAGCGTTGCCGGGACCGCGTCGGAGACCCAGTACTTC. Protein sequence: CSVAGTASETQYF. Combining the CDR3 with reference TRBV29-1 and TRBJ2-5 gives the whole variable domain SAVISQKPSRDICQRGTSLTIQCQVDSQVTMMFWYRQQPGQSLTLIATANQGSEATYESGFVIDKFPISRPNLTFSTLTVSNMSPEDSSIYLCSVAGTASETQYFGPGTRLLVL.

The chain uses TRBV7-6 and TRBJ2-6, with 8 bases lining up with TRBD2. V was pared by 6 bases and J by 4 bases, with 5 bases of the junction left unmatched. Germline CDR1 and CDR2: SGHVS and FNYEAQ. The CDR3 covers 15 residues. CDR3 in DNA: TGTGCCAGCAGGGCAGCGGGAGCAGGGGCCAACGTCCTGACTTTC. Encoded protein: CASRAAGAGANVLTF.

The chain links TRBV6-1 to TRBJ2-4; 7 positions agree with TRBD2. V gave up 6 bases and J gave up 7 bases; unmatched junction bases: 9. The length of the CDR3 is 14 residues. Germline V lookup: CDR1 MNHNS, CDR2 SASEGT. As DNA, the CDR3 is TGTGCCAGCAGGGTGTCGTTGGGGGGGAACATTCAGTACTTC. It translates to CASRVSLGGNIQYF.

The chain combines TRBV29-1 with TRBJ2-7, with D possibly matching TRBD1 (6 bases). This CDR3 comprises 16 residues. Trimming shortened V by 7 bases and J by 1 base, and 23 bases separated the two germline ends. CDR1 is SQVTM and CDR2 is ANQGSEA in the germline V gene. The DNA for the CDR3 is TGCAGCGCCAGGGGAGCAGAAAGTCCCGTTTCCTACGAGCAGTACTTC. This encodes CSARGAESPVSYEQYF.

The chain combines TRBV10-3 with TRBJ1-5; D not certain. The CDR3 runs to 13 residues. V was pared by 2 bases and J by 10 bases, with 12 bases between. CDR1 is ENHRY and CDR2 is SYGVKD in the germline V gene. The CDR3 sequence is CAISERQGAPQHF. The DNA of the CDR3 is TGTGCCATCAGTGAGAGACAAGGAGCCCCCCAGCATTTT.

The chain recombines TRBV12-5 with TRBJ2-2; 10 bases are shared with TRBD2. V shed 7 bases, J shed 4 bases, and the junction held 3 bases outside the gene matches. Germline V lookup: CDR1 LGHNT, CDR2 FRNRAP. The CDR3 is made up of 14 amino acids. The DNA for the CDR3 is TGTGCTAGTGAGGGGACTAGCGCCACCGGGGAGCTGTTTTTT. This translates into CASEGTSATGELFF. Full variable domain (outside the CDR3, taken from reference TRBV12-5 and TRBJ2-2): DARVTQTPRHKVTEMGQEVTMRCQPILGHNTVFWYRQTMMQGLELLAYFRNRAPLDDSGMPKDRFSAEMPDATLATLKIQPSEPRDSAVYFCASEGTSATGELFFGEGSRLTVL.

The V call is TRBV4-2, the J call TRBJ2-7, with 11 bases aligning to TRBD2. The trim removed 1 base at V and 3 bases at J, leaving 5 bases unmatched. Per the germline V gene, CDR1 is LGHNA and CDR2 is YNFKEQ. The CDR3 has 16 amino acids. DNA for the CDR3: TGTGCCAGCAGCCAAGGTCCCGGGACTAGCGGCTACGAGCAGTACTTC. It is translated as CASSQGPGTSGYEQYF.

The J gene is TRBJ2-1, the V gene TRBV10-3; either TRBD1 or TRBD2 may supply D (5 bases each). CDR1 and CDR2 from the germline V gene are ENHRY and SYGVKD. This CDR3 comprises 14 residues. Between the trimmed V and J ends, which lost 8 bases and 5 bases, there was a span of 16 bases. The CDR3 DNA sequence: TGTGCCATCTCCGGGGCAGAGATTGACAATGAGCAGTTCTTC. This translates into CAISGAEIDNEQFF.

This chain connects TRBV7-8 to TRBJ2-7; D perhaps matches TRBD2 (6 bases). Trimming took off 5 bases at V and 2 bases at J, with 10 bases between the two ends. The germline V gene has CDR1 SGHVS and CDR2 FQNEAQ. The CDR3 totals 13 residues. The CDR3 reads CASSVTRTYEQYF. As DNA, the CDR3 is TGTGCCAGCAGCGTGACTAGGACCTACGAGCAGTACTTC. Looking up the rest from reference TRBV7-8 and TRBJ2-7 gives the full variable domain: GAGVSQSPRYKVAKRGQDVALRCDPISGHVSLFWYQQALGQGPEFLTYFQNEAQLDKSGLPSDRFFAERPEGSVSTLKIQRTQQEDSAVYLCASSVTRTYEQYFGPGTRLTVT.

The V gene is TRBV2, the J gene TRBJ1-5; 11 nucleotides line up with TRBD1. This CDR3 has 14 amino acids. With 4 bases clipped from V and 7 bases from J, the junction kept 3 bases outside the gene matches. Germline V gene sequence: CDR1 SNHLY, CDR2 FYNNEI. CDR3 sequence (DNA): TGTGCCAGCAGTGGGACAGGGGGCCGGCAGCCCCAGCATTTT. Translating gives CASSGTGGRQPQHF.

This clone occurred once. This chain links TRBV5-6 with TRBJ1-1; D gene ambiguous. Deletions cut 0 bases from V and 1 base from J, with 4 bases between. The CDR3 totals 13 residues. The germline gives CDR1 SGHDT, CDR2 YYEEEE. CDR3 residues: CASSLVANTEAFF. The CDR3 DNA reads as TGTGCCAGCAGCTTGGTCGCGAACACTGAAGCTTTCTTT.

The chain joins TRBV15 to TRBJ1-1, with 9 bases that match TRBD1. Germline V gene sequence: CDR1 LNHNV, CDR2 YYDKDF (reference sequence). V was clipped by 5 bases and J by 4 bases; unmatched bases: 5. The CDR3 length is 14 residues. The CDR3 coding sequence is TGTGCCACCAGCGACCGGGACAGGGCCACTGAAGCTTTCTTT. Its translation is CATSDRDRATEAFF.